This entry lists 27 T cell receptor beta chains sequenced from one sample in a study of blood T cell repertoires in COVID-19. Assay used: immunoSEQ multiplex PCR; TCRdb lists only in-frame clones, some missing. Of about 360,000 clones listed, approximately 86% were seen once; the top ten hold about 7.1%. Sequencing was done on a sample of peripheral blood. The receptors originated from a woman between 55 and 75 years old with COVID-19, enrolled during active disease.

This clone appeared once. V gene TRBV25-1 combines with J gene TRBJ1-2, with TRBD1 matching over 9 bases. The V segment lost 7 bases and the J segment 2 bases; nucleotides outside the gene matches: 11. Germline CDR1 and CDR2: MGHDK and SYGVNS. The CDR3 length is 16 residues. CDR3 sequence: CASTRQGVSPNYGYTF. CDR3 coding DNA: TGTGCCAGCACCAGACAGGGGGTAAGTCCAAACTATGGCTACACCTTC.

The chain has TRBV28 and TRBJ2-7; perhaps TRBD2 as D (6 bases). This CDR3 is built from 13 residues. Germline CDR1 is MDHEN and CDR2 is SYDVKM. Trimming removed 6 bases at V and 1 base at J, with 10 bases between. The CDR3 region has the DNA TGTGCCAGCAGCCCGGGGGAGTCCTACGAGCAGTACTTC. It yields the protein CASSPGESYEQYF.

This chain connects TRBV10-3 to TRBJ2-6; D is possibly TRBD2 (5 bases). This CDR3 has 14 amino acids. Germline V gene lookup returns CDR1 ENHRY and CDR2 SYGVKD. V gave up 10 bases and J gave up 3 bases, with 13 bases separating them. The CDR3 coding sequence is TGTGCCACCCGACCGGGGAGTGGGGCCAACGTCCTGACTTTC. Its translation is CATRPGSGANVLTF.

The J gene is TRBJ1-1, the V gene TRBV9; no reliable D call. V was clipped by 0 bases and J by 7 bases, with 19 bases between them. CDR1 SGDLS and CDR2 YYNGEE come from the germline V gene. This CDR3 has 16 residues. This CDR3 is CASSVVGGKAVDEAFF. The CDR3 DNA follows: TGTGCCAGCAGCGTAGTAGGCGGAAAGGCCGTGGATGAAGCTTTCTTT.

As to this clone: At one end the junction does not follow the germline gene, possibly because of a read error. This chain connects TRBV6-2 or TRBV6-3 to TRBJ2-5; 9 nucleotides agree with TRBD2. The CDR3 spans 15 residues. CDR1 MNHEY and CDR2 SVGEGT come from the germline V gene. The CDR3 DNA reads as TGTGCCAGCAGTTTAGCGGGGGCCAACCAAGAGGCCCAGTACTTC. This sequence encodes CASSLAGANQEAQYF.

This clone has just one count. V gene TRBV12-5 combines with J gene TRBJ2-1; possibly TRBD2 for D (6 bases). The CDR3 covers 16 residues. Deletions cut 0 bases from V and 8 bases from J, with 17 bases between. Germline V gives CDR1 LGHNT, CDR2 FRNRAP. The CDR3 DNA sequence: TGTGCTAGTGGTTTGGTATTGGGGCGGGGAGGTTATGAGCAGTTCTTC. This gives the protein CASGLVLGRGGYEQFF.

The DNA of the CDR3 is TGTGCCAGCACCCACGGGGGGCGCCCATCCTATGGCTACACCTTC. It is translated as CASTHGGRPSYGYTF. The chain couples TRBV9 to TRBJ1-2; D may be TRBD1 (6 bases). Germline V lookup: CDR1 SGDLS, CDR2 YYNGEE. The CDR3 length is 15 residues. Deletions cut 6 bases from V and 4 bases from J, with 19 bases between.

The rearrangement joins TRBV11-2 to TRBJ2-2, with a possible D match to TRBD1 (6 bases). The CDR3 has 18 residues. V dropped 7 bases and J dropped 2 bases, with 23 bases sitting between them. Per the germline V gene, CDR1 is SGHAT and CDR2 is FQNNGV. CDR3 coding DNA: TGTGCCAGCACCCGGGGTTGGTGGGCGACAGGAAACACCGGGGAGCTGTTTTTT. Translated, it gives CASTRGWWATGNTGELFF. Full variable domain (outside the CDR3, taken from reference TRBV11-2 and TRBJ2-2): EAGVAQSPRYKIIEKRQSVAFWCNPISGHATLYWYQQILGQGPKLLIQFQNNGVVDDSQLPKDRFSAERLKGVDSTLKIQPAKLEDSAVYLCASTRGWWATGNTGELFFGEGSRLTVL.

As to this clone: The same CDR3 can be traced to other DNA sequences in this sample. V usage is TRBV19 and J usage is TRBJ1-5, with a weak D call TRBD1 (6 bases). Germline V gene lookup returns CDR1 LNHDA and CDR2 SQIVND (reference sequence). The CDR3 sequence is 14 residues long. The germline V and J ends were trimmed by 9 bases and 6 bases, with 18 bases remaining between them. The CDR3 is CASEPRGQAQPQHF. The CDR3 DNA sequence: TGTGCCAGCGAACCCAGGGGACAAGCTCAGCCCCAGCATTTT.

This clone was seen a single time. This chain links TRBV6-5 with TRBJ1-2; D is unclear. There are 14 residues in the CDR3. V was pared by 0 bases and J by 4 bases, with 9 bases between. Looked up from germline, CDR1 is MNHEY and CDR2 is SVGAGI. CDR3 sequence (DNA): TGTGCCAGCAGTTACTCGAGGAGTTCCTATGGCTACACCTTC. Its protein product is CASSYSRSSYGYTF.

A note on this clone: The junction and the germline gene differ at one end; a read error may be behind it. This rearrangement joins TRBV29-1 to TRBJ1-1; TRBD1 agrees at 11 bases. Germline V CDR1 and CDR2: SQVTM, ANQGSEA. This CDR3 contains 18 residues. CDR3 DNA sequence: TGCAGCGTCGAAGAACTTCCGGGACAGGGGGTTAGCGGAACTGAAGCTTTCTTT. Protein: CSVEELPGQGVSGTEAFF.

The gene calls are TRBV12-5 and TRBJ1-1; 8 nucleotides line up with TRBD1. Looked up from germline, CDR1 is LGHNT and CDR2 is FRNRAP. The CDR3 has 18 amino acids. V was pared by 0 bases and J by 3 bases, with 12 bases of the junction left unmatched. CDR3 sequence (DNA): TGTGCTAGTGGTTTGGTTGGGTTGGACAGGGCCCACCACACTGAAGCTTTCTTT. Amino acids: CASGLVGLDRAHHTEAFF.

A single count supports this clone. The V and J genes are TRBV19 and TRBJ1-1; D is unclear. V lost 3 bases, J lost 5 bases, and 10 bases lay in between. CDR3 length: 13 amino acids. The germline gives CDR1 LNHDA, CDR2 SQIVND (reference sequence). Here the CDR3 reads CASSMKLRTEAFF. The CDR3 DNA is TGTGCCAGTAGTATGAAATTACGGACTGAAGCTTTCTTT.

The J gene is TRBJ1-1, the V gene TRBV25-1; D ambiguous. CDR1 and CDR2 (germline): MGHDK, SYGVNS. V gave up 1 base and J gave up 10 bases, with 13 bases separating them. The CDR3 length is 13 residues. CDR3 region: CASSEFEGLGAFF. The DNA of the CDR3 is TGTGCCAGCAGTGAATTTGAGGGTCTGGGAGCTTTCTTT.

This clone came up once. The chain employs TRBV11-3 and TRBJ1-4; possibly TRBD1 for D (6 bases). The germline V gene encodes CDR1 SGHNT and CDR2 YENEEA. Deletions cut 4 bases from V and 12 bases from J, with 9 bases between. This CDR3 has 11 residues. The CDR3 region is CASSWAGELFF. In DNA, the CDR3 is TGTGCCAGCAGCTGGGCAGGGGAACTGTTTTTT.

The CDR3 loop reads CASSPGTAHNEQFF. CDR3 bases: TGTGCCAGCTCACCGGGGACAGCCCACAATGAGCAGTTCTTC. The chain is built from TRBV18 and TRBJ2-1; 7 bases line up with TRBD1. CDR3 length: 14 amino acids. The germline CDR1 and CDR2 sequences are KGHSH and LQKENI. V shed 3 bases, J shed 5 bases, and the junction held 4 bases outside the gene matches. Full variable domain (missing parts from reference TRBV18 and TRBJ2-1): NAGVMQNPRHLVRRRGQEARLRCSPMKGHSHVYWYRQLPEEGLKFMVYLQKENIIDESGMPKERFSAEFPKEGPSILRIQQVVRGDSAAYFCASSPGTAHNEQFFGPGTRLTVL.

The V and J genes are TRBV7-9 and TRBJ2-5; 14 nucleotides line up with TRBD2. CDR3 size: 19 residues. The V and J ends lost 4 bases and 0 bases, in that order; junction bases with no gene match: 10. Germline CDR1 is SEHNR and CDR2 is FQNEAQ (reference sequence). The CDR3: CASSYGLAGGDLYQETQYF. The CDR3 DNA is TGTGCCAGCAGCTATGGACTAGCGGGGGGCGACTTGTACCAAGAGACCCAGTACTTC.

V is TRBV18 and J is TRBJ1-2; D may be TRBD1 (6 bases). The CDR3 loop spans 15 amino acids. V gave up 3 bases and J gave up 6 bases, with 17 bases separating them. Germline V gene lookup returns CDR1 KGHSH and CDR2 LQKENI. CDR3 DNA: TGTGCCAGCTCACCTACTCCAGGGGTCCTAGATGGCTACACCTTC. Encoded protein: CASSPTPGVLDGYTF.

The V gene is TRBV9, the J gene TRBJ1-4, with 7 bases lining up with TRBD1. Germline V gene lookup returns CDR1 SGDLS and CDR2 YYNGEE. The CDR3 runs to 15 residues. J lost 7 bases, V lost 3 bases, and 9 bases had no gene match. CDR3 residues: CASSAAGGLSEKLFF. As DNA, the CDR3 is TGTGCCAGCAGCGCCGCAGGGGGATTGAGTGAAAAACTGTTTTTT.

This clone was recorded only once. The V call is TRBV5-1, the J call TRBJ2-3; no reliable D call. This CDR3 is built from 14 residues. Trimming stripped 0 bases from V and 6 bases from J, with 11 bases between. Germline V gene sequence: CDR1 SGHRS, CDR2 YFSETQ. CDR3 region: CASSLGGVLDTQYF. CDR3 nucleotide sequence: TGCGCCAGCAGCTTGGGCGGAGTTCTGGATACGCAGTATTTT.

J is TRBJ1-2 and V is TRBV27; TRBD1 matches at 8 bases. Germline V gene lookup returns CDR1 MNHEY and CDR2 SMNVEV (reference sequence). The CDR3 contains 14 residues. After removal of 0 bases from V and 8 bases from J, the junction contained 5 bases not matched to a gene. The CDR3 spells CASSLSAGGRGYTF. The CDR3 coding sequence is TGTGCCAGCAGTTTATCCGCAGGGGGCAGAGGCTACACCTTC.

The CDR3 sequence is CASSPPLIQGRQPQHF. Written as DNA, the CDR3 is TGTGCCAGTAGTCCGCCCCTGATACAGGGTCGGCAGCCCCAGCATTTT. The rearrangement uses TRBV19 and TRBJ1-5; weak D call: TRBD1 (6 bases). Looked up from germline, CDR1 is LNHDA and CDR2 is SQIVND (reference sequence). The germline V and J ends were trimmed by 5 bases and 7 bases, with 21 bases remaining between them. The length of the CDR3 is 16 residues.

CDR3 loop: CASSLIPGSYEQYF. CDR3 DNA sequence: TGCGCCAGCAGCTTGATACCAGGGTCCTACGAGCAGTACTTC. The chain combines TRBV5-1 with TRBJ2-7, with D possibly matching TRBD1 (5 bases). Trimming pared 1 base from V and 1 base from J, leaving 9 bases between. The CDR3 length is 14 residues. CDR1 is SGHRS, CDR2 YFSETQ, per germline.

The rearrangement joins TRBV19 to TRBJ1-1; D call uncertain. This CDR3 is 13 amino acids long. CDR1 and CDR2 (germline): LNHDA, SQIVND (reference sequence). V shed 5 bases and J shed 1 base, with 8 bases lying between them. In DNA, the CDR3 is TGTGCCAGTAGTGTACAGCCGAACACTGAAGCTTTCTTT. This codes for CASSVQPNTEAFF.

The chain is built from TRBV27 and TRBJ2-3, with D possibly TRBD1 on 5 matching bases. V was pared by 5 bases and J by 2 bases, with 11 bases between. The CDR3 loop spans 14 amino acids. Germline CDR1 and CDR2: MNHEY and SMNVEV (reference sequence). CDR3 coding DNA: TGTGCCAGCAGTCCCTGGACAAACACAGATACGCAGTATTTT. It translates to CASSPWTNTDTQYF.

The chain employs TRBV7-9 and TRBJ2-3, with TRBD1 as a possible D gene (5 bases). Between the trimmed V and J ends, which lost 4 bases and 0 bases, there was a span of 8 bases. Germline values: CDR1 SEHNR, CDR2 FQNEAQ (reference sequence). CDR3 size: 14 residues. The CDR3 is CASSSWTSTDTQYF. In DNA, the CDR3 is TGTGCCAGCAGCTCCTGGACAAGCACAGATACGCAGTATTTT.

CDR3 protein: CASSTGVGGTSALRSTDTQYF. CDR3 nucleotides: TGTGCCAGCAGCACAGGAGTGGGGGGGACTAGCGCCCTAAGGAGCACAGATACGCAGTATTTT. The V call is TRBV9, the J call TRBJ2-3; 10 bases align to TRBD2. CDR3 length equals 21 residues. V lost 4 bases to trimming and J lost 0 bases; unmatched junction nucleotides: 20. Germline V gene sequence: CDR1 SGDLS, CDR2 YYNGEE.